A single sample is the source of the 11 T cell receptor beta chains below, sequenced in a study of shared clonotypes between healthy human individuals. The repertoire was sequenced with immunoSEQ multiplex PCR; TCRdb's copy has only in-frame clones and lacks some. The repertoire holds some 2,500,000 clones, with 80% to 95% as singletons. The sample consisted of naive CD4+ T cells from PBMCs. The sample's subset: CD45RA+ positively selected. Receptors originate from a man in his late teens or twenties in good health. Some clones in this sample may be carry-over from other donors' samples.

This chain connects TRBV25-1 to TRBJ2-4; a possible D gene is TRBD2 (6 bases). Germline loops: CDR1 MGHDK, CDR2 SYGVNS. This CDR3 comprises 13 residues. The V end lost 3 bases, the J end lost 6 bases, and 9 bases lay between the germline ends. CDR3 coding DNA: TGTGCCAGCAGTGACGGGGGAATAAACATTCAGTACTTC. Amino acids: CASSDGGINIQYF.

This chain joins TRBV6-1 and TRBJ2-1, with D perhaps TRBD1 or TRBD2 (5 bases each). The CDR3 runs to 14 residues. Germline loops: CDR1 MNHNS, CDR2 SASEGT. V dropped 8 bases and J dropped 5 bases, with 16 bases sitting between them. CDR3 residues: CASRPGPGHNEQFF. The DNA for the CDR3 is TGTGCCAGCCGCCCGGGACCCGGCCACAATGAGCAGTTCTTC.

V and J are TRBV6-5 and TRBJ2-3; D perhaps matches TRBD1 (5 bases). CDR1 and CDR2 (germline): MNHEY, SVGAGI. This CDR3 region has 15 residues. V was trimmed by 2 bases and J by 7 bases, leaving 16 bases between them. CDR3 protein: CASSYNRISTHTQYF. The CDR3 bases are TGTGCCAGCAGTTACAACAGGATTAGCACGCATACGCAGTATTTT.

The V call is TRBV19, the J call TRBJ2-7; D ambiguous. The CDR3 length is 14 residues. The V gene lost 3 bases and the J gene lost 3 bases, with 12 bases spanning the gap. Germline V CDR1 and CDR2: LNHDA, SQIVND (reference sequence). CDR3 DNA: TGTGCCAGTAGTATGAGTGGGAATGGCTACGAGCAGTACTTC. Encoded protein: CASSMSGNGYEQYF.

Comment on this clone: Other DNA sequences in the same sample also yield this CDR3. The V gene is TRBV19, the J gene TRBJ2-3; the D gene is possibly TRBD2 (6 bases). This CDR3 has 14 amino acids. Per germline, CDR1 LNHDA and CDR2 SQIVND (reference sequence). V was clipped by 3 bases and J by 1 base, with 8 bases between them. CDR3 sequence reads: CASSIRRGTDTQYF. The CDR3 nucleotides are TGTGCCAGTAGTATCAGGAGGGGCACAGATACGCAGTATTTT.

The chain combines TRBV19 with TRBJ1-2, with TRBD1 matching 9 bases. The germline V gene has CDR1 LNHDA and CDR2 SQIVND (reference sequence). The CDR3 is 13 residues long. The J segment lost 6 bases and the V segment lost 7 bases, leaving 6 bases of the junction unmatched. In DNA, the CDR3 is TGTGCCAGTAACCCGGGACAGGGCGATGGCTACACCTTC. Amino acid sequence: CASNPGQGDGYTF.

The chain employs TRBV6-1 and TRBJ1-1; D call uncertain. The CDR3 length is 14 residues. The V and J ends lost 1 base and 1 base respectively, with 7 bases between them. Germline V gene lookup returns CDR1 MNHNS and CDR2 SASEGT. The CDR3 loop is CASSEGQANTEAFF. The CDR3 DNA reads as TGTGCCAGCAGTGAAGGGCAGGCGAACACTGAAGCTTTCTTT.

This clone appeared a single time. The V and J genes are TRBV5-1 and TRBJ2-6; 8 nucleotides line up with TRBD1. The V gene's germline CDR1 is SGHRS and CDR2 YFSETQ. J gave up 2 bases and V 3 bases, and 13 bases lay outside the gene matches. There are 19 residues in the CDR3. The CDR3 coding sequence is TGCGCCAGCAGCTCCGGTACCACAGGGGGTCTCGCTGGGGCCAACGTCCTGACTTTC. It codes for CASSSGTTGGLAGANVLTF.

This sequence joins TRBV30 and TRBJ1-3; D is possibly TRBD1 (6 bases). The CDR3 loop spans 15 amino acids. Trimming took off 5 bases at V and 2 bases at J, with 16 bases between the two ends. Germline CDR1 and CDR2: GTSNPN and SVGIG (reference sequence). CDR3 in amino acids: CAWHDRTVPGNTIYF. CDR3 DNA sequence: TGTGCCTGGCATGACCGGACAGTTCCTGGAAACACCATATATTTT.

V and J are TRBV18 and TRBJ1-3; D is perhaps TRBD1 (6 bases). The CDR3 consists of 16 residues. The V gene lost 2 bases and the J gene lost 2 bases, with 13 bases spanning the gap. Germline assignment: CDR1 KGHSH and CDR2 LQKENI. The DNA for the CDR3 is TGTGCCAGCTCACCAAACGGGGGCGCGACTGGAAACACCATATATTTT. Amino acid sequence: CASSPNGGATGNTIYF.

The genes are TRBV9 and TRBJ1-2; possibly TRBD1 for D (6 bases). This CDR3 is 14 amino acids long. Trimming shortened V by 1 base and J by 8 bases, and 15 bases separated the two germline ends. CDR1 and CDR2 from the germline V gene are SGDLS and YYNGEE. The CDR3, as DNA: TGTGCCAGCAGCGTAATGGGGGCCCCGGGGGGCTACACCTTC. Translating gives CASSVMGAPGGYTF.